This T cell receptor (beta chain) stems from a study of Ad26.COV2.S vaccination and SARS-CoV-2 variants. General study results and limits: Vaccinees and placebo recipients showed similar non-spike TCR breadth.

As for treatment: 19 received Ad26.COV2.S at low or high dose, single or two shots; roughly 5 received placebo; per-sample allocation not given. Day 63 following the first vaccine or placebo injection was when the samples were taken. Germline V gives CDR1 KGHSH, CDR2 LQKENI. This CDR3 has 13 residues. Trimming left V 1 base short and J 8 bases short, with 11 bases between. Produced via immunoSEQ multiplex PCR; TCRdb's table is partial and in-frame only. The table records about 280,000 clones, approximately 87% of them present only once. A remark on this clone: The antigen is unknown.

This specimen consisted of peripheral blood, obtained in a trial of Ad26.COV2.S vaccine versus placebo. This chain connects TRBV18 to TRBJ1-1; a possible D gene is TRBD1 (6 bases). The clonotype originates from a person aged 18 to 65 who received the Ad26.COV2.S COVID-19 vaccine or a placebo. The CDR3 reads CASSPLSGEEAFF. DNA for the CDR3: TGTGCCAGCTCACCACTATCAGGGGAAGAAGCTTTCTTT.